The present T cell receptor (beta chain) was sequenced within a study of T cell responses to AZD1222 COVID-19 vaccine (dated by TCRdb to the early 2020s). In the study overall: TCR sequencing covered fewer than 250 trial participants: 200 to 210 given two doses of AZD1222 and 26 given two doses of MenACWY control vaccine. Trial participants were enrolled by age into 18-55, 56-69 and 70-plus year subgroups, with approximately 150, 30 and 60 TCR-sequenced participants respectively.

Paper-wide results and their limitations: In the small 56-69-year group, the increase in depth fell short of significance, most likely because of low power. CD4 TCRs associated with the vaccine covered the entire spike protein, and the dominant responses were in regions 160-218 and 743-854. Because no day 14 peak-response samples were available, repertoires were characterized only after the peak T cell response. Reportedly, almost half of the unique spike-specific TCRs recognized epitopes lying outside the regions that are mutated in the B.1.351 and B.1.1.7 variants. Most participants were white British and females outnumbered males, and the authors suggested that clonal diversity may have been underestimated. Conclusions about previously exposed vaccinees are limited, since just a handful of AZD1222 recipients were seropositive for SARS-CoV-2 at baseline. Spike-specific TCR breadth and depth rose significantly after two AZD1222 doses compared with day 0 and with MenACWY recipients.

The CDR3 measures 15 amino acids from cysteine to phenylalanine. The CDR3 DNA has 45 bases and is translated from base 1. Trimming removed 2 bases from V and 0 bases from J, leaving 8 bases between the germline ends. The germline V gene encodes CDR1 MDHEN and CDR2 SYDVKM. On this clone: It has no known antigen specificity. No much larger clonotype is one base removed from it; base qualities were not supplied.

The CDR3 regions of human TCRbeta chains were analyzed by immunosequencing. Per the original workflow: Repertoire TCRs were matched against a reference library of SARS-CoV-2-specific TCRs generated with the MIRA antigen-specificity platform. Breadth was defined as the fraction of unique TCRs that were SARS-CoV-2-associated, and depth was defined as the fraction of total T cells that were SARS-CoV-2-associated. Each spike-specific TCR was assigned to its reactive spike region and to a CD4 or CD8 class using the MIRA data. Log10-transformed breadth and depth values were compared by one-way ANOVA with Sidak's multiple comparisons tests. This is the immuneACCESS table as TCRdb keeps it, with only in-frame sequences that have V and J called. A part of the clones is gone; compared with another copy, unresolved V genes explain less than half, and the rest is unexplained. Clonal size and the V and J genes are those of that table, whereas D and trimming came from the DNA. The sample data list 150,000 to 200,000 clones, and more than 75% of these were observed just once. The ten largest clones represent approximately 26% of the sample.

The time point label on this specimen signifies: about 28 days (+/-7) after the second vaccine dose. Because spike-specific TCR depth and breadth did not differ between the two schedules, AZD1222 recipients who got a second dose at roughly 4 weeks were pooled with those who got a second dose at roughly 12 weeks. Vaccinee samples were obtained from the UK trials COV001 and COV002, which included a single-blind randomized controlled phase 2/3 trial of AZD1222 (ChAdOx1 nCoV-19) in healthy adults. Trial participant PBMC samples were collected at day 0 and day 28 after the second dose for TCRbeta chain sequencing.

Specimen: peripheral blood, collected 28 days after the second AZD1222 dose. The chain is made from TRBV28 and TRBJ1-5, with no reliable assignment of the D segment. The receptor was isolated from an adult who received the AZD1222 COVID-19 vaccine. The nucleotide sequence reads TGTGCCAGCAGTTTACTAGGTAATAGCAATCAGCCCCAGCATTTT. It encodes CASSLLGNSNQPQHF.